The clone carrying this T cell receptor (beta chain) was observed a few times. This record belongs to a study of cytomegalovirus exposure and HLA in healthy donors. The wider study: Genotyping showed roughly 76% of hundreds of donors falling in the Caucasian-associated ancestry cluster.

V lost 3 bases, J lost 4 bases, and 13 bases lay in between. Germline V gives CDR1 MNHEY, CDR2 SMNVEV (reference sequence). The CDR3 loop spans 14 amino acids. Nominally healthy donors provided the samples, though records likely missed some immune exposures. With 60 Vbeta and 13 Jbeta primers, the PCR was carried out. The repertoire was sequenced with immunoSEQ multiplex PCR; TCRdb's copy has only in-frame clones and lacks some. The sample comprises around 140,000 clones, approximately 80% of which are singletons, and 4.2% rests with the top ten. The source material was PBMCs. The source is a male donor in good health and CMV-seropositive. The rearrangement uses TRBV27 and TRBJ2-7, with D hard to call. DNA of the CDR3: TGTGCCAGCAGTTTTGGCCACGCCATTTACGAGCAGTACTTC. As protein: CASSFGHAIYEQYF.